This is a list of T cell receptor beta chains from one sample in a study of blood T cell repertoires in COVID-19. Sequenced by immunoSEQ multiplex PCR; TCRdb stores in-frame clones only, minus some. The sample has some 200,000 clones; about 83% are singletons. Sequencing input: PBMCs or T cells enriched from blood (not recorded which). All receptors derive from a woman between 45 and 60 years old who had been exposed to COVID-19. The CDR3 runs from the conserved cysteine through the conserved F or W. Fields, in order: J gene, D gene, clone size, V gene, CDR3 DNA, CDR3 protein. A D gene is named only where the DNA matches it firmly. Rows give clone size only sometimes, using once, few, many, or a class for an expanded clone.

TRBJ1-1 TRBD1 . TRBV4-3 TGCGCCAGCAGTCACAGGGGGACTGACACTGAAGCTTTCTTT CASSHRGTDTEAFF
TRBJ2-2 . . TRBV5-1 TGCGCCAGCAGCTTGGCGGGGAAGGCGAACACCGGGGAGCTGTTTTTT CASSLAGKANTGELFF
TRBJ2-1 TRBD2 . TRBV11-3 TGTGCCAGCAGCTTAACAGCGGGGGGACCCTACAATGAGCAGTTCTTC CASSLTAGGPYNEQFF
TRBJ1-1 . . TRBV30 TGTGCCTGGAGTCCTGGACAGTCGAACACTGAAGCTTTCTTT CAWSPGQSNTEAFF
TRBJ2-7 . . TRBV7-2 TGTGCCAGCAGCTTAACCACTTCCTACGAGCAGTACTTC CASSLTTSYEQYF
TRBJ2-1 TRBD2 . TRBV9 TGTGCCAGCAGCCTTAGTAGCGGGAACTACAATGAGCAGTTCTTC CASSLSSGNYNEQFF
TRBJ2-2 . many TRBV2 TGTGCCAGCCGCGCTCAGACAACCGGGGAGCTGTTTTTT CASRAQTTGELFF
TRBJ2-1 . few TRBV11-2 TGTGCCAGCAGCTTAGTACCGGGTTACAATGAGCAGTTCTTC CASSLVPGYNEQFF
TRBJ1-2 . few TRBV18 TGTGCCAGCTCACCTAGCAGGGATGGCTACACCTTC CASSPSRDGYTF
TRBJ2-2 . . TRBV7-3 TGTGCCAGCAGACAAACCGGGGGGAACACCGGGGAGCTGTTTTTT CASRQTGGNTGELFF
TRBJ1-2 . once TRBV6-5 TGTGCCAGCAGATTGCGGGGGGGCGCGGCGAGCGGCTACACCTTC CASRLRGGAASGYTF
TRBJ2-1 TRBD2 . TRBV4-2 TGTGCCAGCAGCCAAAGAGGACTTGGGAGCGGGGGGGGCTCCTACAATGAGCAGTTCTTC CASSQRGLGSGGGSYNEQFF
TRBJ1-2 . . TRBV6-2/TRBV6-3 TGTGCCAGCAGTTACTCCGCCGGAGCTAACTATGGCTACACCTTC CASSYSAGANYGYTF